The entry below gives a single TCR beta chain sequence along with its context. Using immunoSEQ multiplex PCR, the repertoire was profiled, and TCRdb retains in-frame clones only, with some absent. The sample has some 200,000 clones, about nine tenths seen once. The sample comes from a study of blood T cell repertoires in COVID-19. Looking at the study overall: Sites in the United States, Italy and Spain provided acute and convalescent COVID-19 samples. PBMCs, B-cell-depleted T cells, or T cells provided the cDNA or gDNA that made up the material.

Participants were aged roughly 18 to 90 years, lived in 20 to 30 US areas, and enrolled virtually. Germline values: CDR1 ENHRY, CDR2 SYGVKD. Trimming pared 11 bases from V and 0 bases from J, leaving 5 bases between. This CDR3 has 11 residues. The rearrangement joins TRBV10-3 to TRBJ1-3; no clear D. Sequencing was done on a sample of PBMCs or T cells enriched from blood (not recorded which). The TCR sequence derives from a middle-aged woman with acute COVID-19. In DNA, the CDR3 is TGTGCCCTCTACTCTGGAAACACCATATATTTT. It translates to CALYSGNTIYF.